The entry below describes one T cell receptor beta chain. This sample stems from a study of blood T cell repertoires in COVID-19. V was cut by 3 bases and J by 2 bases, with 9 bases left in between. The V gene's germline CDR1 is SGHNT and CDR2 YYREEE (reference sequence). This CDR3 has 14 amino acids. In the original workflow: From reference gene primer amplification, estimates of nucleated cell counts were derived. TCRdb's table, derived via immunoSEQ multiplex PCR, lists solely in-frame clones and lacks some. The V and J calls and clone size are taken from that table; D and trimming were inferred from the DNA. The sample contains under 150,000 clones, around 84% of which appear only once.

The sequenced material came from peripheral blood. V gene TRBV5-4 combines with J gene TRBJ2-1, with D unresolved. This clonotype was sampled from a woman aged 80 or over with acute or convalescent COVID-19. Here the CDR3 reads CASSSVLAYNEQFF. CDR3 nucleotides: TGTGCCAGCAGCTCCGTACTCGCCTACAATGAGCAGTTCTTC.